This T cell receptor beta chain was sequenced in a study of identical twins. The CDR3 consists of 14 residues. The J segment lost 4 bases and the V segment lost 4 bases, leaving 6 bases of the junction unmatched. Germline assignment: CDR1 DFQATT and CDR2 SNEGSKA (reference sequence). From the 5' RACE reads, TCRdb called clonotypes with MiXCR, one entry per CDR3 protein. The sample contains 1.5 million to 2 million distinct CDR3 sequences, 25% to 35% of which appear only once. Findings and caveats of the study: There is a chance that invariant MAIT and iNKT cells partially muddied zero-insertion analyses. Out-of-frame beta chain sequences displayed weaker excess sharing between twins.

This clonotype was recorded a few times. Its antigen is as yet unknown. Each donor (without exception) was a healthy Caucasian. The rearrangement links TRBV20-1 to TRBJ2-1; 8 nucleotides match TRBD2. The receptor's source is a newborn girl in good health. The specimen was cord blood. CDR3 DNA sequence: TGCAGTGCTAAGACGGGGGGGCTTTACAATGAGCAGTTCTTC. It specifies CSAKTGGLYNEQFF.